This T cell receptor beta chain was documented in a study of T cell repertoires in cytomegalovirus infection. At the level of the study: Matching HLA type, along with CMV infection, was indicated by public TCR beta signatures. Notes on the study in general: Clonotype analysis showed dominance of the ex vivo response by HLA-C-restricted CMV-specific TCR beta clonotypes.

This CDR3 spans 14 amino acids. V was clipped by 0 bases and J by 3 bases, with 7 bases between them. Germline lookup yields CDR1 SGHDT and CDR2 YYEEEE. TCRdb independently ran MiXCR on the reads; one entry per CDR3 protein. The sample contains 570,000 or so distinct CDR3 sequences, around 40% of which appear only once. Remarks on this clonotype: Its antigen is currently unknown.

The receptor's source is a human donor in good health (CMV status not recorded). Some clones in this sample may be carry-over from other donors' samples. Material: cultured PBMCs, obtained from culture after CMV antigen stimulation. The chain employs TRBV5-6 and TRBJ1-5; no definite D call. The CDR3 DNA reads TGTGCCAGCAGCTTGGGCAGAAACAATCAGCCCCAGCATTTT. Translation gives CASSLGRNNQPQHF.